The 14 T cell receptor beta chains listed next were all sequenced from one sample in a study of cytomegalovirus exposure and HLA in healthy donors (dated by TCRdb to about 2017). Libraries were made using the immunoSEQ multiplex PCR assay. A mixture of 60 forward primers for TCR Vbeta segments and 13 reverse primers for TCR Jbeta segments was used in the multiplex PCR. The clones in this table, taken by TCRdb from immuneACCESS, are in-frame only. Not every clone is retained; where verified, under half of the shortfall comes from an unresolved V gene, and the cause of the rest is unknown. The sample table holds around 150,000 clones, of which over 65% were seen once. The ten largest clones take up approximately 3.1% of the sample. Sequenced input: PBMCs. The origin of the receptors is a woman in her forties in good health and CMV-seronegative.

This chain uses TRBV19 with TRBJ1-5, with D unresolved. Trimming cost V 4 bases and J 0 bases, with 7 bases left between them. The CDR3 is made up of 14 amino acids. Germline lookup yields CDR1 LNHDA and CDR2 SQIVND (reference sequence). CDR3: CASSRTYSNQPQHF. The CDR3 DNA follows: TGTGCCAGTAGTAGGACTTATAGCAATCAGCCCCAGCATTTT. Full variable domain (missing parts from reference TRBV19 and TRBJ1-5): DGGITQSPKYLFRKEGQNVTLSCEQNLNHDAMYWYRQDPGQGLRLIYYSQIVNDFQKGDIAEGYSVSREKKESFPLTVTSAQKNPTAFYLCASSRTYSNQPQHFGDGTRLSIL.

The chain links TRBV5-1 to TRBJ2-5; maybe TRBD1 (5 bases). Deletions cut 8 bases from V and 2 bases from J, with 16 bases between. The CDR3 extends over 14 amino acids. Germline V CDR1 and CDR2: SGHRS, YFSETQ. The CDR3 region has the DNA TGCGCCAGTACGTCTGGCAGGGTGCAAGAGACCCAGTACTTC. Its translation is CASTSGRVQETQYF.

V usage is TRBV6-5 and J usage is TRBJ2-3, with a tentative D call TRBD2 (5 bases). The V and J ends lost 1 base and 1 base respectively, with 12 bases between them. CDR3 length: 16 amino acids. Germline CDR1 reads MNHEY; CDR2 reads SVGAGI. The CDR3 here is CASSYLGSRGTDTQYF. CDR3 sequence (DNA): TGTGCCAGCAGTTACTTGGGGAGTCGGGGCACAGATACGCAGTATTTT.

The chain joins TRBV5-4 to TRBJ1-1; D is ambiguous. This CDR3 comprises 12 residues. The V and J ends lost 0 bases and 5 bases respectively, with 5 bases between them. Germline CDR1 SGHNT, CDR2 YYREEE (reference sequence). The CDR3 here is CASSLGRTEAFF. CDR3 DNA sequence: TGTGCCAGCAGCTTGGGGAGGACTGAAGCTTTCTTT.

This clone was recorded once. This sequence joins TRBV6-1 and TRBJ1-6, with unresolved D. CDR1 is MNHNS and CDR2 is SASEGT in the germline V gene. CDR3 length equals 13 residues. The V and J ends lost 5 bases and 8 bases respectively, with 10 bases between them. The CDR3 region is CASSSSKYSPLHF. The CDR3 coding sequence is TGTGCCAGCAGTTCCTCTAAGTATTCACCCCTCCACTTT.

This chain links TRBV6-1 with TRBJ2-4; possible D gene TRBD2, 5 bases. V lost 4 bases to trimming and J lost 0 bases, with 7 bases between them. The CDR3 is made up of 14 amino acids. CDR1 MNHNS and CDR2 SASEGT come from the germline V gene. CDR3 amino acids: CASSVGGAKNIQYF. The CDR3 nucleotides are TGTGCCAGCAGTGTCGGAGGAGCCAAAAACATTCAGTACTTC.

V usage is TRBV7-3 and J usage is TRBJ1-4; 7 positions match TRBD1. This CDR3 has 13 amino acids. Germline trimming cut 5 bases from V and 7 bases from J; bases unmatched to any gene: 4. CDR1 is SGHTA and CDR2 is FQGTGA in the germline V gene. Here the CDR3 reads CASSVNRGEKLFF. CDR3 in DNA: TGTGCCAGCAGCGTCAACAGGGGTGAAAAACTGTTTTTT.

On this clone itself: This CDR3 is also generated by other DNA sequences in the sample. V is TRBV5-1 and J is TRBJ2-7; D unclear. Germline V CDR1 and CDR2: SGHRS, YFSETQ. The germline V and J ends were trimmed by 1 base and 1 base, with 9 bases remaining between them. The CDR3 loop spans 14 amino acids. The CDR3 DNA follows: TGCGCCAGCAGCTTGCAGGCATCTTCCTACGAGCAGTACTTC. This gives the protein CASSLQASSYEQYF.

Regarding this clone: An end of the junction does not agree with germline; a read error may underlie this. CDR3 sequence reads: CSSRRQGYEQYF. The CDR3 DNA sequence: TGTTCCAGCAGGCGACAGGGGTACGAGCAGTACTTC. The chain has TRBV7-9 and TRBJ2-7, with TRBD1 matching over 8 bases. Germline V gives CDR1 SEHNR, CDR2 FQNEAQ (reference sequence). There are 12 residues in the CDR3.

This rearrangement joins TRBV11-2 to TRBJ1-4, with unresolved D. The CDR3 has 14 residues. In germline, CDR1 is SGHAT, CDR2 FQNNGV. Trimming left V 5 bases short and J 4 bases short, with 11 bases between. In DNA form, the CDR3 reads TGTGCCAGCAGCCTTACAACGGGTAATGAAAAACTGTTTTTT. Its protein product is CASSLTTGNEKLFF.

The V call is TRBV6-1, the J call TRBJ1-4; D unresolved. This CDR3 comprises 13 residues. Trimming removed 4 bases at V and 4 bases at J, with 7 bases between. Germline V gives CDR1 MNHNS, CDR2 SASEGT. The CDR3 nucleotides are TGTGCCAGCAGTGTAGTCTATAATGAAAAACTGTTTTTT. It encodes CASSVVYNEKLFF.

As for this clone: Compared with germline, one end of the junction differs, possibly owing to a read error. Different DNA sequences within this sample yield the same CDR3. The chain links TRBV7-9 to TRBJ1-1, with 9 bases fitting TRBD1. Germline CDR1 and CDR2: SEHNR and FQNEAQ (reference sequence). The CDR3 length is 17 residues. The CDR3 loop is CASRETGGWKGNTEAFF. CDR3 nucleotide sequence: TGTGCCAGCAGGGAAACAGGGGGCTGGAAGGGGAACACTGAAGCTTTCTTC.

The chain uses TRBV19 and TRBJ1-3, with TRBD1 matching 7 bases. J gave up 3 bases and V 6 bases, and 8 bases lay outside the gene matches. Germline V gives CDR1 LNHDA, CDR2 SQIVND (reference sequence). The CDR3 totals 15 residues. The CDR3 DNA is TGTGCCAGTAGAGTCGCAGGGGGAATTGGAAACACCATATATTTT. Translating it yields CASRVAGGIGNTIYF.

This clone was detected a few times. The chain uses TRBV28 and TRBJ2-6, with 8 bases aligning to TRBD1. Trimming removed 5 bases from V and 4 bases from J; junction bases left unmatched: 10. This CDR3 has 17 residues. CDR1 is MDHEN, CDR2 SYDVKM, per germline. The chain's CDR3 is CASSPVGQGSGANVLTF. DNA of the CDR3: TGTGCCAGCAGTCCCGTTGGACAGGGTTCAGGGGCCAACGTCCTGACTTTC. Complete variable domain (other parts from reference TRBV28 and TRBJ2-6): DVKVTQSSRYLVKRTGEKVFLECVQDMDHENMFWYRQDPGLGLRLIYFSYDVKMKEKGDIPEGYSVSREKKERFSLILESASTNQTSMYLCASSPVGQGSGANVLTFGAGSRLTVL.